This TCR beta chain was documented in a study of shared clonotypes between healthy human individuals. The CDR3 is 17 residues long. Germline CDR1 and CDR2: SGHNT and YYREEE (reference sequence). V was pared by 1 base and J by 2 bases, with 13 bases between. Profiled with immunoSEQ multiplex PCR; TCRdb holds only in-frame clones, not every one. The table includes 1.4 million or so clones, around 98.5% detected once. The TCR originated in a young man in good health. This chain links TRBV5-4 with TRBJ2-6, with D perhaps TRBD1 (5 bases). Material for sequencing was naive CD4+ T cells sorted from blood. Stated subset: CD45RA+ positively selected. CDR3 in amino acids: CASSLPGIFTGANVLTF. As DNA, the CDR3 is TGTGCCAGCAGCTTGCCAGGGATTTTCACTGGGGCCAACGTCCTGACTTTC.